This TCR beta chain was profiled in a study of early T cells in non-severe SARS-CoV-2 infection. For the study at large: Sequenced material consisted of bulk RNA (from unsorted whole blood), and chains were unpaired.

Trimming cost V 4 bases and J 5 bases; bases outside gene matches: 13. The length of the CDR3 is 17 residues. The germline V gene has CDR1 ENHRY and CDR2 SYGVKD. In its sample, this clonotype was seen many times. The TCR library protocol attached unique molecular identifiers to the individual cDNA molecules. TCRdb itself ran the 5' RACE reads through MiXCR, one entry per CDR3 protein. The sample consists of about 64,000 distinct CDR3 sequences, approximately 14% of them appearing once. The specimen sequenced was whole blood. This clonotype was sampled from an adult who was a healthcare worker with PCR-confirmed SARS-CoV-2 infection or an uninfected control (not recorded which). The chain employs TRBV10-3 and TRBJ2-3; 9 positions agree with TRBD1. The CDR3 nucleotides are TGTGCCATCAGTGGGACGAGGGGGACAGGGACTCGAGATACGCAGTATTTT. Amino acids: CAISGTRGTGTRDTQYF.